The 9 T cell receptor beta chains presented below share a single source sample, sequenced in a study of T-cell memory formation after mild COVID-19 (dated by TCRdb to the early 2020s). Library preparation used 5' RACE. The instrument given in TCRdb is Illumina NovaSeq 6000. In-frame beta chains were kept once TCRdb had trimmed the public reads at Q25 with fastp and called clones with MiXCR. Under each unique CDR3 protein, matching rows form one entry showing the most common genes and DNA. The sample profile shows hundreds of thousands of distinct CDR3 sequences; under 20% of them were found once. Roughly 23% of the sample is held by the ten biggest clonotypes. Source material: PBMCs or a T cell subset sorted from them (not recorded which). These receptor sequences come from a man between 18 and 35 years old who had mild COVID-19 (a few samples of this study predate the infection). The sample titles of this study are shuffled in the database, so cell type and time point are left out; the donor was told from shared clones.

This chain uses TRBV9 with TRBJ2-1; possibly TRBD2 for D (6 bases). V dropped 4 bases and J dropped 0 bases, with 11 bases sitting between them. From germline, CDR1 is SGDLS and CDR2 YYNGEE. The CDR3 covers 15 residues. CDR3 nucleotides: TGTGCCAGCAGCCCCGGGGGATTCTCCTACAATGAGCAGTTCTTC. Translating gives CASSPGGFSYNEQFF. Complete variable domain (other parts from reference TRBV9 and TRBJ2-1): DSGVTQTPKHLITATGQRVTLRCSPRSGDLSVYWYQQSLDQGLQFLIQYYNGEERAKGNILERFSAQQFPDLHSELNLSSLELGDSALYFCASSPGGFSYNEQFFGPGTRLTVL.

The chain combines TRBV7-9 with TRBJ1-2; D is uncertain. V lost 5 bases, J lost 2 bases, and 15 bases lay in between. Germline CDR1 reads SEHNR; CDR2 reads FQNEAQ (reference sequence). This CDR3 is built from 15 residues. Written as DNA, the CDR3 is TGTGCCAGCAGCCCCCCGGACCCGGGGAACTATGGCTACACCTTC. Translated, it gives CASSPPDPGNYGYTF.

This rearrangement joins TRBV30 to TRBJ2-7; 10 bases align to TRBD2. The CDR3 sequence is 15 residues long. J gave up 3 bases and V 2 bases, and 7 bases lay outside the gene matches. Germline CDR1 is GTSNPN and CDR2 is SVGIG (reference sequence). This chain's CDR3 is CAWSRPTSGLYEQYF. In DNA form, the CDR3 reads TGTGCCTGGAGTCGTCCGACTAGCGGGCTCTACGAGCAGTACTTC. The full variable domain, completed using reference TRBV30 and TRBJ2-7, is SQTIHQWPATLVQPVGSPLSLECTVEGTSNPNLYWYRQAAGRGLQLLFYSVGIGQISSEVPQNLSASRPQDRQFILSSKKLLLSDSGFYLCAWSRPTSGLYEQYFGPGTRLTVT.

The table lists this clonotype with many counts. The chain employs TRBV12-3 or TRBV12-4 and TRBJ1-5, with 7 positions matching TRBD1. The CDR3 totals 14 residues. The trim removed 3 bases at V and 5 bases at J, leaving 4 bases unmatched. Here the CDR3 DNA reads TGTGCCAGCAGTTTGACAGGGACGGATCAGCCCCAGCATTTT. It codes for CASSLTGTDQPQHF.

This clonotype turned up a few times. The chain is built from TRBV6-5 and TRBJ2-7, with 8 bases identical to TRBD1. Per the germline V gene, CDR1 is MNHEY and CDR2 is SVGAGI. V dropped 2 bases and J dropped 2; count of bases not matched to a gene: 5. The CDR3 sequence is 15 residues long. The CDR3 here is CASSYVDRAAYEQYV. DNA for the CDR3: TGTGCCAGCAGTTACGTGGACAGGGCGGCCTACGAGCAGTACGTC.

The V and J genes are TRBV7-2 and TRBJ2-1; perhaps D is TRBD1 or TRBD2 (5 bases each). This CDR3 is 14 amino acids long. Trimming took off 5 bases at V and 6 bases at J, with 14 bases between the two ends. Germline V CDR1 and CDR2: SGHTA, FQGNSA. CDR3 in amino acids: CASSDRDGFNEQFF. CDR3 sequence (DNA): TGTGCCAGCAGCGACCGGGACGGATTCAATGAGCAGTTCTTC.

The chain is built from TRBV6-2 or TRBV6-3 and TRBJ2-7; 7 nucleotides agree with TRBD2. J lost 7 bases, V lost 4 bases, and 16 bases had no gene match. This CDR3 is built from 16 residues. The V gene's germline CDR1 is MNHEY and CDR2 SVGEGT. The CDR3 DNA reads TGTGCCAGCAGTTCCCTGGAGAGGCTAGCGGTTGAGGAGCAGTACGTC. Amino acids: CASSSLERLAVEEQYV.

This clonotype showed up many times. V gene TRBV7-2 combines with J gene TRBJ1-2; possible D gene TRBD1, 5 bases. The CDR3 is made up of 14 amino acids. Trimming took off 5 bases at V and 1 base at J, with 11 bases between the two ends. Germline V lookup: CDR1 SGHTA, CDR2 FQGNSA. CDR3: CASSLRDLNYGYTF. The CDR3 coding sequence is TGTGCCAGCAGCCTACGGGACCTTAACTATGGCTACACCTTC.

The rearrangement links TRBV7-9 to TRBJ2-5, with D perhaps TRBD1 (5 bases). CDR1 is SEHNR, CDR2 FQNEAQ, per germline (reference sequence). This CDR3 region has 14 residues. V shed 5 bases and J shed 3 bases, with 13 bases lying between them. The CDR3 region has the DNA TGTGCCAGCAGCCACTCGATAGGGGAAGAGACCCAGTACTTC. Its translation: CASSHSIGEETQYF.